A selection of T cell receptor beta chains follows, all from one sample in a study of T cell responses to AZD1222 COVID-19 vaccine. The method was immunoSEQ multiplex PCR; TCRdb's version includes in-frame clones alone and lacks a portion of them. The data hold approximately 160,000 clones, with just over 90% observed a single time. Sequenced material: peripheral blood, taken on day 0 of AZD1222 vaccination. These receptors were obtained from an adult in good health. CDR3s include the opening cysteine and the closing phenylalanine or tryptophan. The order of the fields is D gene, J gene, V gene, clone size, CDR3 length, CDR3 protein, CDR3 DNA. The D gene is left open where the match is weak. Only part of the rows carry a size: once, few, many, or a class if the clone is expanded.

d_gene: -; j_gene: TRBJ1-1; v_gene: TRBV7-2; abundance: -; len: 16; CDR3aa: CASSRDRLLGNTEAFF; CDR3nt: TGTGCCAGCAGCCGGGACCGGCTATTGGGGAACACTGAAGCTTTCTTT
d_gene: -; j_gene: TRBJ1-2; v_gene: TRBV13; abundance: -; len: 15; CDR3aa: CASSPGASGGGGYTF; CDR3nt: TGTGCCAGCAGTCCAGGAGCCAGTGGGGGTGGAGGCTACACCTTC
d_gene: TRBD2; j_gene: TRBJ2-3; v_gene: TRBV7-2; abundance: -; len: 15; CDR3aa: CASSSSAGGADTQYF; CDR3nt: TGTGCCAGCAGCTCCTCAGCGGGGGGAGCAGATACGCAGTATTTT
d_gene: -; j_gene: TRBJ2-2; v_gene: TRBV6-5; abundance: -; len: 14; CDR3aa: CASSYSAGTGELFF; CDR3nt: TGTGCCAGCAGTTACTCGGCGGGGACCGGGGAGCTGTTTTTT
d_gene: -; j_gene: TRBJ1-6; v_gene: TRBV7-9; abundance: -; len: 17; CDR3aa: CASSLAAGSSYNSPLHF; CDR3nt: TGTGCCAGCAGCTTAGCGGCAGGGAGCTCCTATAATTCACCCCTCCACTTT
d_gene: -; j_gene: TRBJ1-5; v_gene: TRBV15; abundance: -; len: 18; CDR3aa: CATSRDLRTDTSNQPQHF; CDR3nt: TGTGCCACCAGCAGAGATCTTAGGACGGACACCAGCAATCAGCCCCAGCATTTT
d_gene: -; j_gene: TRBJ1-2; v_gene: TRBV7-9; abundance: -; len: 14; CDR3aa: CASSLASGTYGYTF; CDR3nt: TGTGCCAGCAGCTTAGCATCAGGGACCTATGGCTACACCTTC
d_gene: -; j_gene: TRBJ2-1; v_gene: TRBV3-1/TRBV3-2; abundance: -; len: 17; CDR3aa: CASSQDSSGSRGNEQFF; CDR3nt: TGTGCCAGCAGCCAAGACTCCTCAGGTTCTCGGGGGAATGAGCAGTTCTTC
d_gene: TRBD1; j_gene: TRBJ1-3; v_gene: TRBV7-6; abundance: -; len: 18; CDR3aa: CASSLVRDRVDSGNTIYF; CDR3nt: TGTGCCAGCAGCTTAGTTCGGGACAGGGTCGACTCTGGAAACACCATATATTTT
d_gene: TRBD1; j_gene: TRBJ2-3; v_gene: TRBV18; abundance: once; len: 15; CDR3aa: CASSRDRAPTDTQYF; CDR3nt: TGTGCCAGCTCACGGGACAGGGCCCCCACAGATACGCAGTATTTT
d_gene: -; j_gene: TRBJ2-3; v_gene: TRBV7-2; abundance: -; len: 14; CDR3aa: CASSLHPRTDTQYF; CDR3nt: TGTGCCAGCAGCTTACACCCACGAACAGATACGCAGTATTTT
d_gene: -; j_gene: TRBJ1-1; v_gene: TRBV27; abundance: -; len: 15; CDR3aa: CASSYSGEVWTEAFF; CDR3nt: TGTGCCAGCAGTTACTCCGGGGAAGTATGGACTGAAGCTTTCTTT
d_gene: TRBD1; j_gene: TRBJ1-3; v_gene: TRBV7-8; abundance: -; len: 16; CDR3aa: CASSQGQGISGNTIYF; CDR3nt: TGTGCCAGCAGCCAGGGACAGGGGATCTCTGGAAACACCATATATTTT
d_gene: TRBD2; j_gene: TRBJ2-1; v_gene: TRBV3-1/TRBV3-2; abundance: few; len: 13; CDR3aa: CASKAGGQGEQFF; CDR3nt: TGTGCCAGCAAGGCGGGGGGGCAAGGTGAGCAGTTCTTC
d_gene: -; j_gene: TRBJ2-5; v_gene: TRBV6-2/TRBV6-3; abundance: -; len: 16; CDR3aa: CASSYSMAGTSETQYF; CDR3nt: TGTGCCAGCAGTTACTCGATGGCTGGAACTAGTGAGACCCAGTACTTC
d_gene: TRBD1; j_gene: TRBJ1-5; v_gene: TRBV19; abundance: -; len: 16; CDR3aa: CASIPGQGRSNQPQHF; CDR3nt: TGTGCCAGTATACCGGGACAGGGACGCAGCAATCAGCCCCAGCATTTT
d_gene: TRBD2; j_gene: TRBJ2-1; v_gene: TRBV7-9; abundance: once; len: 16; CDR3aa: CASSLHRGTSVNEQFF; CDR3nt: TGTGCCAGCAGCCTACACAGAGGGACTAGCGTTAATGAGCAGTTCTTC
d_gene: -; j_gene: TRBJ2-5; v_gene: TRBV5-5; abundance: -; len: 12; CDR3aa: CASSTDWGTQYF; CDR3nt: TGTGCCAGCAGCACCGACTGGGGGACCCAGTACTTC
d_gene: -; j_gene: TRBJ2-7; v_gene: TRBV5-1; abundance: -; len: 15; CDR3aa: CASSLVRGGTYEQYF; CDR3nt: TGCGCCAGCAGCTTGGTGCGCGGAGGGACCTACGAGCAGTACTTC
d_gene: -; j_gene: TRBJ2-1; v_gene: TRBV7-9; abundance: -; len: 15; CDR3aa: CASSLVGGDWDEQFF; CDR3nt: TGTGCCAGCAGCTTAGTAGGGGGGGATTGGGATGAGCAGTTCTTC
d_gene: -; j_gene: TRBJ1-2; v_gene: TRBV5-1; abundance: -; len: 14; CDR3aa: CASSLGTSDYGYTF; CDR3nt: TGCGCCAGCAGCTTGGGGACGAGCGACTATGGCTACACCTTC
d_gene: TRBD2; j_gene: TRBJ2-7; v_gene: TRBV7-9; abundance: few; len: 15; CDR3aa: CASSLAMGLASEQYF; CDR3nt: TGTGCCAGCAGCTTAGCGATGGGACTAGCGAGCGAGCAGTACTTC
d_gene: -; j_gene: TRBJ2-3; v_gene: TRBV27; abundance: -; len: 15; CDR3aa: CASSLRGGSTDTQYF; CDR3nt: TGTGCCAGCAGTTTAAGGGGGGGGAGCACAGATACGCAGTATTTT
d_gene: -; j_gene: TRBJ1-2; v_gene: TRBV14; abundance: -; len: 16; CDR3aa: CASSQDSGKANYGYTF; CDR3nt: TGTGCCAGCAGCCAAGACTCCGGGAAAGCTAACTATGGCTACACCTTC
d_gene: -; j_gene: TRBJ1-6; v_gene: TRBV5-1; abundance: -; len: 16; CDR3aa: CASSSISGGANSPLHF; CDR3nt: TGCGCCAGCAGCTCAATTTCGGGGGGGGCGAATTCACCCCTCCACTTT
d_gene: -; j_gene: TRBJ1-2; v_gene: TRBV29-1; abundance: -; len: 15; CDR3aa: CSVEGASANLYGYTF; CDR3nt: TGCAGCGTTGAAGGGGCCTCTGCTAACCTCTATGGCTACACCTTC
d_gene: -; j_gene: TRBJ1-2; v_gene: TRBV6-5; abundance: -; len: 13; CDR3aa: CASSPGGSGGYTF; CDR3nt: TGTGCCAGCAGTCCTGGAGGGTCGGGCGGCTACACCTTC
d_gene: -; j_gene: TRBJ2-7; v_gene: TRBV5-4; abundance: -; len: 11; CDR3aa: CASSSLYEQYF; CDR3nt: TGTGCCAGCAGCTCACTCTACGAGCAGTACTTC
d_gene: -; j_gene: TRBJ1-1; v_gene: TRBV6-2/TRBV6-3; abundance: -; len: 14; CDR3aa: CASSYSAGETEAFF; CDR3nt: TGTGCCAGCAGTTACTCGGCAGGGGAAACTGAAGCTTTCTTT
d_gene: -; j_gene: TRBJ1-5; v_gene: TRBV13; abundance: -; len: 14; CDR3aa: CASSLGVSNQPQHF; CDR3nt: TGTGCCAGCAGCTTAGGAGTTAGCAATCAGCCCCAGCATTTT
d_gene: -; j_gene: TRBJ2-1; v_gene: TRBV4-2; abundance: few; len: 16; CDR3aa: CASSQERSSSYNEQFF; CDR3nt: TGTGCCAGCAGCCAAGAACGTTCGAGCTCCTACAATGAGCAGTTCTTC
d_gene: -; j_gene: TRBJ1-5; v_gene: TRBV7-2; abundance: -; len: 13; CDR3aa: CASSSRGNQPQHF; CDR3nt: TGTGCCAGCAGCTCCCGAGGCAATCAGCCCCAGCATTTT
d_gene: -; j_gene: TRBJ1-5; v_gene: TRBV30; abundance: -; len: 13; CDR3aa: CAWSREGIQPQHF; CDR3nt: TGTGCCTGGAGCAGGGAGGGGATTCAGCCCCAGCATTTT
d_gene: -; j_gene: TRBJ2-7; v_gene: TRBV6-4; abundance: once; len: 11; CDR3aa: CASSVRVEQYF; CDR3nt: TGTGCCAGCAGTGTTAGGGTCGAGCAGTACTTC
d_gene: -; j_gene: TRBJ2-7; v_gene: TRBV18; abundance: -; len: 14; CDR3aa: CASSSSGTFYEQYF; CDR3nt: TGTGCCAGCTCCTCTTCGGGGACCTTTTACGAGCAGTACTTC
d_gene: TRBD1; j_gene: TRBJ2-3; v_gene: TRBV4-2; abundance: -; len: 18; CDR3aa: CASSRGQGSLSYPDTQYF; CDR3nt: TGTGCCAGCAGCCGGGGACAGGGTAGTTTAAGCTATCCAGATACGCAGTATTTT
d_gene: -; j_gene: TRBJ1-2; v_gene: TRBV7-2; abundance: -; len: 15; CDR3aa: CASSPWGAQGNGYTF; CDR3nt: TGTGCCAGCAGCCCGTGGGGGGCGCAGGGGAATGGCTACACCTTC
d_gene: TRBD2; j_gene: TRBJ2-5; v_gene: TRBV7-2; abundance: -; len: 14; CDR3aa: CASSSGLARETQYF; CDR3nt: TGTGCCAGCAGCTCCGGACTAGCACGGGAGACCCAGTACTTC
d_gene: -; j_gene: TRBJ1-4; v_gene: TRBV6-5; abundance: -; len: 13; CDR3aa: CASRSRFNEKLFF; CDR3nt: TGTGCCAGCAGATCGAGATTTAATGAAAAACTGTTTTTT
d_gene: TRBD1; j_gene: TRBJ2-2; v_gene: TRBV3-1/TRBV3-2; abundance: -; len: 15; CDR3aa: CASSQQGANTGELFF; CDR3nt: TGTGCCAGCAGCCAACAGGGGGCAAACACCGGGGAGCTGTTTTTT
d_gene: -; j_gene: TRBJ2-7; v_gene: TRBV7-2; abundance: -; len: 13; CDR3aa: CASSLLPDQHKNF; CDR3nt: TGTGCCAGCAGCTTACTCCCGGACCAGCATAAGAACTTC
d_gene: -; j_gene: TRBJ1-1; v_gene: TRBV27; abundance: -; len: 14; CDR3aa: CASSRTPVGTEAFF; CDR3nt: TGTGCCAGCAGTCGGACCCCTGTTGGCACTGAAGCTTTCTTT
d_gene: -; j_gene: TRBJ2-3; v_gene: TRBV5-4; abundance: -; len: 16; CDR3aa: CASSLDLASSTDTQYF; CDR3nt: TGTGCCAGCAGCTTGGATCTAGCGTCTAGCACAGATACGCAGTATTTT
d_gene: -; j_gene: TRBJ1-1; v_gene: TRBV6-5; abundance: -; len: 14; CDR3aa: CASSYMADRTEAFF; CDR3nt: TGTGCCAGCAGTTACATGGCTGATAGGACTGAAGCTTTCTTT
d_gene: -; j_gene: TRBJ1-2; v_gene: TRBV19; abundance: -; len: 14; CDR3aa: CASSMVGGQRGYTF; CDR3nt: TGTGCCAGTAGTATGGTTGGCGGGCAGCGCGGCTACACCTTC
d_gene: TRBD1; j_gene: TRBJ1-2; v_gene: TRBV5-5; abundance: -; len: 14; CDR3aa: CASSSDRVSRGYTF; CDR3nt: TGTGCCAGCAGCTCAGACAGGGTTTCGCGGGGCTACACCTTC
d_gene: TRBD2; j_gene: TRBJ2-3; v_gene: TRBV6-4; abundance: -; len: 15; CDR3aa: CASSGDSGGADTQYF; CDR3nt: TGTGCCAGCAGTGGAGATAGCGGGGGAGCAGATACGCAGTATTTT
d_gene: -; j_gene: TRBJ2-2; v_gene: TRBV5-6; abundance: -; len: 17; CDR3aa: CASSLAGRSDYTGELFF; CDR3nt: TGTGCCAGCAGCTTGGCCGGCAGGAGTGATTACACCGGGGAGCTGTTTTTT
d_gene: TRBD1; j_gene: TRBJ2-2; v_gene: TRBV11-2; abundance: -; len: 17; CDR3aa: CASSRRTGVTGTGELFF; CDR3nt: TGTGCCAGCAGCCGGAGGACAGGGGTCACGGGCACCGGGGAGCTGTTTTTT
d_gene: -; j_gene: TRBJ1-5; v_gene: TRBV7-2; abundance: -; len: 15; CDR3aa: CASSSLPGSNQPQHF; CDR3nt: TGTGCCAGCAGCTCTCTGCCAGGGAGCAATCAGCCCCAGCATTTT